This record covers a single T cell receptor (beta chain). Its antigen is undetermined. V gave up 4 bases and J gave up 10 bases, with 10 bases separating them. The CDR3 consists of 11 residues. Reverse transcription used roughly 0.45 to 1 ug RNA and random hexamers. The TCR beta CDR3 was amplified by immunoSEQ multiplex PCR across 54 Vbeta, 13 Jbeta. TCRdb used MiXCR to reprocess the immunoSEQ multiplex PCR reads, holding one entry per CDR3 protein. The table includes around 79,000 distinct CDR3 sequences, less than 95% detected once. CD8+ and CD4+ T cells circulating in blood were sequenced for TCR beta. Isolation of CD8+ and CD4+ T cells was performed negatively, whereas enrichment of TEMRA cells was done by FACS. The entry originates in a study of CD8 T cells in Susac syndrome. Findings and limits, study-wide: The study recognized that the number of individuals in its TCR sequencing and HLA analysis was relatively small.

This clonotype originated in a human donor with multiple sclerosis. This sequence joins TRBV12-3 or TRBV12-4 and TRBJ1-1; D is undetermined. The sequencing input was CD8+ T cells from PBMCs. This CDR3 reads CASSSLGGAFF. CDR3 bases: TGTGCCAGCAGTTCTCTAGGAGGAGCTTTCTTT.